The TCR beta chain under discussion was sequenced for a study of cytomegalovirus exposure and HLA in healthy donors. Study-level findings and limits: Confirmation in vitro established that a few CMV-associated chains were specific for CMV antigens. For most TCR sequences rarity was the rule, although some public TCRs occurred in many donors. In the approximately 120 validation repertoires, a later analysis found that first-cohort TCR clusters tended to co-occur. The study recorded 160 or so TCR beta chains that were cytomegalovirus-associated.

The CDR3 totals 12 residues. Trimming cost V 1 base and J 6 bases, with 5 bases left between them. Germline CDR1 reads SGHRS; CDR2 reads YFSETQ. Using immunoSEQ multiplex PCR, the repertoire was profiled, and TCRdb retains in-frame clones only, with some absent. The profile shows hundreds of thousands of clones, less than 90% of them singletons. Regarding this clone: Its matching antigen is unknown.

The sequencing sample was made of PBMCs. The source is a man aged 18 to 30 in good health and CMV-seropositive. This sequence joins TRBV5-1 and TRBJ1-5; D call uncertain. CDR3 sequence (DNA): TGCGCCAGCAGCTTGAATGGTCAGCCCCAGCATTTT. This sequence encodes CASSLNGQPQHF.